The T cell receptor (beta chain) under discussion was sequenced for a study of metastatic and nonmetastatic thyroid tumors. At the level of the study: Repertoire comparison spanned blood and tumor or nodule tissue of malignant and benign thyroid patients.

All patients were treatment-naive before thyroid surgery. V dropped 0 bases and J dropped 4; count of bases not matched to a gene: 6. The CDR3 length is 15 residues. Germline V lookup: CDR1 LNHNV, CDR2 YYDKDF (reference sequence). As originally analysed: In papillary thyroid cancer, a distant-metastasis classifier was built using CDR3 differences across clinicopathological groups. TCRdb redid the clone calls on the PCR reads using MiXCR. The V and J calls reflect TCRdb's pipeline rather than the authors' work. The sample holds about 29,000 clones, around 17% seen once. This clone was seen more than once but under ten times. Its target is not known. Study conclusions and caveats: Significantly greater TCR beta diversity was reportedly found in malignant thyroid tumors than in benign nodules (in blood and tumor).

The material sequenced was blood. This rearrangement joins TRBV15 to TRBJ2-7; 7 bases align to TRBD1. The receptor's source is a female donor with papillary thyroid cancer or a benign thyroid nodule (not recorded which). Some clones in this sample may be carry-over from other donors' samples. The chain's CDR3 is CATSRDRGPGYEQYF. The CDR3 DNA sequence: TGTGCCACCAGCAGAGATAGGGGGCCGGGGTACGAGCAGTACTTC.